This TCR beta chain appears in the sequencing data of a study of blood T cell repertoires in COVID-19. For the study at large: Both acute and convalescent COVID-19 samples were obtained from the United States, Italy and Spain. From T cells, B-cell-depleted T cells, or PBMCs came the material, which was cDNA or gDNA.

Germline CDR1 reads MGHDK; CDR2 reads SYGVNS. This CDR3 comprises 12 residues. V lost 7 bases and J lost 5; bases outside the gene matches: 3. TCRdb keeps only in-frame clones here, not all; method: immunoSEQ multiplex PCR. The sample records under 500,000 clones, around nine tenths being singletons. Which cohort a participant joined came from the clinical history participants gave. The rearrangement links TRBV25-1 to TRBJ2-3, with 7 bases that match TRBD2. The sequence came from a woman between 18 and 30 years old with acute COVID-19. The specimen was PBMCs or T cells enriched from blood (not recorded which). The CDR3 DNA sequence: TGTGCCAGCACCCCTAGCGGAGATACGCAGTATTTT. Translating gives CASTPSGDTQYF.